This entry features one T cell receptor (beta chain) sequence. The data stem from a study of T-cell reconstitution after alpha-beta-depleted transplantation in children. Construction of the TCRbeta library involved unique molecular identifiers. TCRdb analysed the PCR reads with MiXCR anew, one entry per CDR3 protein. Of approximately 210,000 distinct CDR3 sequences in the sample, approximately 14% were seen once. The sample in question was PBMCs from the stem cell graft donor, obtained from the stem cell graft. This receptor was obtained from a human donor who donated a stem cell graft to a child with acute lymphoblastic leukemia.

CDR3 bases: TGTGCCAGCAGCTTACAACGGGACTCCTCCTACGAGCAGTACTTC. Translated, it gives CASSLQRDSSYEQYF. The rearrangement joins TRBV11-2 to TRBJ2-7; tentative D call: TRBD2 (6 bases). CDR1 and CDR2 (germline): SGHAT, FQNNGV. CDR3 length: 15 residues. Trimming cost V 2 bases and J 0 bases, with 11 bases left between them.